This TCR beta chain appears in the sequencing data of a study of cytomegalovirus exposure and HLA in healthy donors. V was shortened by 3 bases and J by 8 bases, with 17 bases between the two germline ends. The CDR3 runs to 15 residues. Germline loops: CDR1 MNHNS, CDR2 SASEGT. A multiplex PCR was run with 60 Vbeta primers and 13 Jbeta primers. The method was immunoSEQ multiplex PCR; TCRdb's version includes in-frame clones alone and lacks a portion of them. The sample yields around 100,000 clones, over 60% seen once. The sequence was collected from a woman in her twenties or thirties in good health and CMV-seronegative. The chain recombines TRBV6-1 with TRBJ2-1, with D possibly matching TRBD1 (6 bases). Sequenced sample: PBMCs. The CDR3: CASSETGPRGHEQFF. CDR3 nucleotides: TGTGCCAGCAGTGAGACGGGACCCAGGGGTCATGAGCAGTTCTTC.